Here is one T cell receptor (beta chain) with its context. Its specificity is not known. This entry comes from a study of human T cells and chemical hapten exposure. Points from the study as a whole: Alopecia affected the donors, so their immune response may differ from healthy people's.

The CDR3 sequence is 15 residues long. V gave up 1 base and J gave up 4 bases, with 14 bases separating them. Germline V gives CDR1 SGHRS, CDR2 YFSETQ. The time point here: pre-sensitization, week 0. Regarding treatment: therapeutic diphenylcyclopropenone sensitization with weekly scalp DPC. TCRdb called the RACE reads again in MiXCR, with one record for every CDR3 protein. The profile covers 150,000 to 200,000 distinct CDR3 sequences, with 25% to 35% appearing a single time and approximately 3% taken by the ten largest. The clonotype originates from a woman in her 30s with alopecia areata. Some clones in this sample may be carry-over from other donors' samples. The material sequenced was whole blood, taken in connection with sensitization to the hapten diphenylcyclopropenone (DPC). V and J are TRBV5-1 and TRBJ2-5, with D maybe TRBD1 (7 bases). CDR3: CASSLNPGGPETQYF. The CDR3, as DNA: TGCGCCAGCAGCTTGAACCCAGGGGGGCCAGAGACCCAGTACTTC.